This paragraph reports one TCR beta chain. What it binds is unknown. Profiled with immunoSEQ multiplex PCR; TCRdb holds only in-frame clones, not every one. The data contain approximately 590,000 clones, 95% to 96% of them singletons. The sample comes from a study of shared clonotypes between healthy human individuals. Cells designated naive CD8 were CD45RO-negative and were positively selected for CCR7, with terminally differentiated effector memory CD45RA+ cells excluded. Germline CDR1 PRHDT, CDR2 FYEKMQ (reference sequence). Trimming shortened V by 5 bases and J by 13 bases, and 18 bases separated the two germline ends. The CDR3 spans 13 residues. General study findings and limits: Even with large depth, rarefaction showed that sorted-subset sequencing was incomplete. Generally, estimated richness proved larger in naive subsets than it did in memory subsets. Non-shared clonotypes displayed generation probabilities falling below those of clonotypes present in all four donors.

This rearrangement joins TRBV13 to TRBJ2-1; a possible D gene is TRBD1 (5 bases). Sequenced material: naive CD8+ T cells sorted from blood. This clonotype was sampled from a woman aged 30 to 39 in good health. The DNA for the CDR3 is TGTGCCAGCAGCCCCTCGGCAGGGAAAGATCAGTTCTTC. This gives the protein CASSPSAGKDQFF. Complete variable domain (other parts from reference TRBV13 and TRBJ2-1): AAGVIQSPRHLIKEKRETATLKCYPIPRHDTVYWYQQGPGQDPQFLISFYEKMQSDKGSIPDRFSAQQFSDYHSELNMSSLELGDSALYFCASSPSAGKDQFFGPGTRLTVL.